The entry below describes one T cell receptor beta chain. The antigen is unknown. Time point defined: week 35, safety follow-up. The investigators gave 300 ug of mutant IDH1 20-mer peptide in each vaccine dose, together with topical imiquimod. New astrocytomas of WHO grade 3 or 4 that were IDH1-mutant and ATRX-lost were found in the donors. This CDR3 is 17 amino acids long. CDR1 KGHSH and CDR2 LQKENI come from the germline V gene. V was clipped by 6 bases and J by 0 bases, with 18 bases between them. The data are from a study of a mutant IDH1 vaccine in newly diagnosed glioma. Looking at the study overall: Visit V12 was at week 35; visit V13 was at week 47.

Here immunoSEQ multiplex PCR was the method, and the copy in TCRdb shows in-frame clones only, minus some. The sample shows tens of thousands of clones, around 86% of them seen only once. Study-wide results and caveats: Pseudoprogression seemingly bore no relation to changes in top peripheral T cell clonotypes.

This sequence was found in a young man with glioma. The chain has TRBV18 and TRBJ2-1; no clear D. Sequencing used PBMCs, obtained from a glioma patient whose treatment included an IDH1 peptide vaccine. The CDR3 DNA is TGTGCCAGCTCGCGCCTGGGCGTCGGAAGCTCCTACAATGAGCAGTTCTTC. The encoded protein is CASSRLGVGSSYNEQFF.